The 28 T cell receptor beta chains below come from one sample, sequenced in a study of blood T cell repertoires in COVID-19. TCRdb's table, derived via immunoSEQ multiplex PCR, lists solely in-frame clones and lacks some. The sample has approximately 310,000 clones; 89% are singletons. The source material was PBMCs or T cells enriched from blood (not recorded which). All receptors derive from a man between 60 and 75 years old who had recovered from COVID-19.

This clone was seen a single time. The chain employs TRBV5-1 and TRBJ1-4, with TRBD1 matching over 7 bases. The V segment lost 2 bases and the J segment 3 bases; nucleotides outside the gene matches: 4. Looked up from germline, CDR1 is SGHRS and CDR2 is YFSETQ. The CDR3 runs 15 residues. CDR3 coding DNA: TGCGCCAGCAGCTTAGGGGGCAGCGCTAATGAAAAACTGTTTTTT. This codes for CASSLGGSANEKLFF.

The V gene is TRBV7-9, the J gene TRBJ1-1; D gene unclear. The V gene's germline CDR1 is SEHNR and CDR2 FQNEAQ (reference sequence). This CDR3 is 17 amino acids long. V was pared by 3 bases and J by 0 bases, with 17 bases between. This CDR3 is CASSLRGVESMNTEAFF. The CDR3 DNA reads TGTGCCAGCAGCTTGCGGGGTGTGGAGTCGATGAACACTGAAGCTTTCTTT.

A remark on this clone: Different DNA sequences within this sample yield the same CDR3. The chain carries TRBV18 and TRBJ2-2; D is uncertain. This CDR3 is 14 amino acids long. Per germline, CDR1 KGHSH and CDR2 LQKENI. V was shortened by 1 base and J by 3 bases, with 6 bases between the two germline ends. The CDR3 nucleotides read TGTGCCAGCTCACCACGAACGGACACCGGGGAGCTGTTTTTT. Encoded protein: CASSPRTDTGELFF.

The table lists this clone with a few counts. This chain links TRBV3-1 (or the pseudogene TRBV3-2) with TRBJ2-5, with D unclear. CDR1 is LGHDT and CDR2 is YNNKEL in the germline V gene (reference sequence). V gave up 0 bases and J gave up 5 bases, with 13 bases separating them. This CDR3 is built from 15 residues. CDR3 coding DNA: TGTGCCAGCAGCCAAGAATATATTAGCTGGGAGACCCAGTACTTC. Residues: CASSQEYISWETQYF.

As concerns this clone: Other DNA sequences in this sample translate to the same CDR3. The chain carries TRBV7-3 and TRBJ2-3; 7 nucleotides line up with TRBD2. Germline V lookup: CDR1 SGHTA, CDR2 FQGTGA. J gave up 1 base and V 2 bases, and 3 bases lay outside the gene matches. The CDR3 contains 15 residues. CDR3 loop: CASSLGLAGTDTQYF. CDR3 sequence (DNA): TGTGCCAGCAGCTTAGGTCTAGCGGGCACAGATACGCAGTATTTT.

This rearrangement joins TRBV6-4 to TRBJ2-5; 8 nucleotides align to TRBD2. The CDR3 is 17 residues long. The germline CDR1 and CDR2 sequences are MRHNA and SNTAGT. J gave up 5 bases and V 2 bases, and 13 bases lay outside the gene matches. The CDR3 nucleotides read TGTGCCAGCAGTGACGAGTCGGAAGCGGGAGCGGATGAGACCCAGTACTTC. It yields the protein CASSDESEAGADETQYF.

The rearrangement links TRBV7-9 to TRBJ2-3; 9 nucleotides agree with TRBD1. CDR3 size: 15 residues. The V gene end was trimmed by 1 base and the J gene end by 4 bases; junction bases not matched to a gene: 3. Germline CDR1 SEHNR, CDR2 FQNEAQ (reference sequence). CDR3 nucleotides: TGTGCCAGCAGCTTAGGGGACAGGGTGCCAGATACGCAGTATTTT. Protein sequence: CASSLGDRVPDTQYF.

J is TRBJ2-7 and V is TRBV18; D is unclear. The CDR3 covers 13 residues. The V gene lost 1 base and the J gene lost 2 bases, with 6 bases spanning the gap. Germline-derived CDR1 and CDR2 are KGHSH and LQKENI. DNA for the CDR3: TGTGCCAGCTCACCACAAGAGACCTACGAGCAGTACTTC. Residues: CASSPQETYEQYF.

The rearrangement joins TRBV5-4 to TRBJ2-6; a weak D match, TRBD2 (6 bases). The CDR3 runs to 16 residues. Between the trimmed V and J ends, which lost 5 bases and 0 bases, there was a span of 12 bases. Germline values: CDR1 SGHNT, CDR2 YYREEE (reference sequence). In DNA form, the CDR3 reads TGTGCCAGCAGTGGTGGGGGGTACTCTGGGGCCAACGTCCTGACTTTC. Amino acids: CASSGGGYSGANVLTF.

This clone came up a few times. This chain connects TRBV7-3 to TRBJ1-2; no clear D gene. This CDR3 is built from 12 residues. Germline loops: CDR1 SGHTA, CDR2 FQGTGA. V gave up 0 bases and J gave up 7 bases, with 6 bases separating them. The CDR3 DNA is TGTGCCAGCAGCTTAACCGGTGGTGGCTACACCTTC. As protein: CASSLTGGGYTF. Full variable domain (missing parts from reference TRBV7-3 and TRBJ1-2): GAGVSQTPSNKVTEKGKYVELRCDPISGHTALYWYRQSLGQGPEFLIYFQGTGAADDSGLPNDRFFAVRPEGSVSTLKIQRTERGDSAVYLCASSLTGGGYTFGSGTRLTVV.

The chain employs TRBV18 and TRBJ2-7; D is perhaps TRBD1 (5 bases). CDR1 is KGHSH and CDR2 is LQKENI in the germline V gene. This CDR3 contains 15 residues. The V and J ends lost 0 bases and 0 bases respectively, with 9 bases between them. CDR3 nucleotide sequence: TGTGCCAGCTCACCACCGACAGCTAGCTCCTACGAGCAGTACTTC. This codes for CASSPPTASSYEQYF.

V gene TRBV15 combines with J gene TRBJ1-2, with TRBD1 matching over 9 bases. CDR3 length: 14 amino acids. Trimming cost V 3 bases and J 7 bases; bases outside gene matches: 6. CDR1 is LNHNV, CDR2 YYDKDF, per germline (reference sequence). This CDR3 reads CATSRYRGQGGYTF. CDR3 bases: TGTGCCACCAGCAGGTACAGGGGGCAAGGTGGCTACACCTTC.

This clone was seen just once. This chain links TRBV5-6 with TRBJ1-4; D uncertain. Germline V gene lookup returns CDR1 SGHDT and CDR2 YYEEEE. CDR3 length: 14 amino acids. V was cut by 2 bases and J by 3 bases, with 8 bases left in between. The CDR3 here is CASSLWEANEKLFF. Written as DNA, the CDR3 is TGTGCCAGCAGCTTATGGGAGGCTAATGAAAAACTGTTTTTT. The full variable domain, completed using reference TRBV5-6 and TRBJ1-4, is DAGVTQSPTHLIKTRGQQVTLRCSPKSGHDTVSWYQQALGQGPQFIFQYYEEEERQRGNFPDRFSGHQFPNYSSELNVNALLLGDSALYLCASSLWEANEKLFFGSGTQLSVL.

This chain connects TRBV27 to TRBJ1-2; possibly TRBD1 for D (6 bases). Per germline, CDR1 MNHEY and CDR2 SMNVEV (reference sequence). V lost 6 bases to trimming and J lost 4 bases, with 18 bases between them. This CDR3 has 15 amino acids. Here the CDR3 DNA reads TGTGCCAGCAGGCAGAGGGGGGGGAATGGCTATGGCTACACCTTC. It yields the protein CASRQRGGNGYGYTF.

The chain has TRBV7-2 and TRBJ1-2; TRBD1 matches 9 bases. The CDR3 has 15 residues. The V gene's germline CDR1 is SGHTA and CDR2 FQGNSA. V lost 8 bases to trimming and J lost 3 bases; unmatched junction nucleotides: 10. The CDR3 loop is CASSEQGAGDYGYTF. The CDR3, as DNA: TGTGCCAGCTCGGAACAGGGGGCTGGTGACTATGGCTACACCTTC.

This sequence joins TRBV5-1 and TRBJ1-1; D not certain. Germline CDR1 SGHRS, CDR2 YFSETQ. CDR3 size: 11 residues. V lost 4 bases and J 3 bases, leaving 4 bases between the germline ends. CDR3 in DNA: TGCGCCAGCAGCGAGTACACTGAAGCTTTCTTT. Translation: CASSEYTEAFF.

CDR3 sequence: CASSSGTVPETQYF. The DNA of the CDR3 is TGCGCCAGCAGCTCCGGGACAGTGCCGGAGACCCAGTACTTC. The J gene is TRBJ2-5, the V gene TRBV5-1; TRBD1 agrees at 7 bases. CDR1 is SGHRS and CDR2 is YFSETQ in the germline V gene. J gave up 5 bases and V 3 bases, and 7 bases lay outside the gene matches. The CDR3 sequence is 14 residues long.

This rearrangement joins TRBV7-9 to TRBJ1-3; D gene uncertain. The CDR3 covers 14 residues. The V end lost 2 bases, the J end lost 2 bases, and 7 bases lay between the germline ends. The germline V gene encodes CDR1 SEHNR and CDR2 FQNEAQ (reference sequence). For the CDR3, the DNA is TGTGCCAGCAGCTTACCCCGTCCTGGAAACACCATATATTTT. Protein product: CASSLPRPGNTIYF.

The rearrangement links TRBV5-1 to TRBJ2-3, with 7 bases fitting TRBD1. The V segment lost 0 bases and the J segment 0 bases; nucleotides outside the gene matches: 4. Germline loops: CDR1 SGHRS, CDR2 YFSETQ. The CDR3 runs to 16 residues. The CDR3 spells CASSLATGSSTDTQYF. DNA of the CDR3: TGCGCCAGCAGCTTGGCGACAGGGTCTAGCACAGATACGCAGTATTTT.

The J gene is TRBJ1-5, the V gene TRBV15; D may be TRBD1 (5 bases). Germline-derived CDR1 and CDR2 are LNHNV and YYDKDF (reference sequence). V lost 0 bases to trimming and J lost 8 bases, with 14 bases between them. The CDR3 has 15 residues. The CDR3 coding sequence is TGTGCCACCAGCAGAGATAATTCAGGGTTGGAGCCCCAGCATTTT. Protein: CATSRDNSGLEPQHF.

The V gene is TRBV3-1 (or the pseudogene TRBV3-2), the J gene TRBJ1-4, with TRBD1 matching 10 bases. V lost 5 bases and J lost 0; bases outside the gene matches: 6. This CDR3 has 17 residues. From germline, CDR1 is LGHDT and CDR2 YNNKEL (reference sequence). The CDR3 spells CASSSPGTGATNEKLFF. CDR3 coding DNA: TGTGCCAGCAGCTCCCCCGGGACAGGGGCAACTAATGAAAAACTGTTTTTT.

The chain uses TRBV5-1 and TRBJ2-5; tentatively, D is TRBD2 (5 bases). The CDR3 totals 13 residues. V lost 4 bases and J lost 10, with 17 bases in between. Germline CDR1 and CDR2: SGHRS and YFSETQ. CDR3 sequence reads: CASSPPREADQYF. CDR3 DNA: TGCGCCAGCAGCCCCCCGAGGGAAGCGGACCAGTACTTC.

CDR3 residues: CASSLRQINYGYTF. The CDR3 DNA is TGTGCCAGCAGTTTGAGGCAGATCAACTATGGCTACACCTTC. The V call is TRBV28, the J call TRBJ1-2; D uncertain. The ends were cut back, 3 bases at V and 2 bases at J, with 10 bases in the middle. The germline gives CDR1 MDHEN, CDR2 SYDVKM. The CDR3 loop spans 14 amino acids.

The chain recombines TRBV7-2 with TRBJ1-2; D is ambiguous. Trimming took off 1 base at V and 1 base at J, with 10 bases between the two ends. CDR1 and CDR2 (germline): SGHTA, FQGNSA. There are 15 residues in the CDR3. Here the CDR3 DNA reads TGTGCCAGCAGCTTAGGTCCCTCGGTTAACTATGGCTACACCTTC. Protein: CASSLGPSVNYGYTF.

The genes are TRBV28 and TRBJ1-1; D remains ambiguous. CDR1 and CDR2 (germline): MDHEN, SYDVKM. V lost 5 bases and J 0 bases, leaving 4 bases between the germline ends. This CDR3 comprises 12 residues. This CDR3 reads CASSVMNTEAFF. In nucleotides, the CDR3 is TGTGCCAGCAGTGTTATGAACACTGAAGCTTTCTTT.

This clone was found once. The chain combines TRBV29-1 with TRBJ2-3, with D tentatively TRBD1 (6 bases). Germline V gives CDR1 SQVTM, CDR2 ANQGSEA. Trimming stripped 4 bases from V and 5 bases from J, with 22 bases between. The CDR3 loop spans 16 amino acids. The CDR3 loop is CSVAGPDTGLGDTQYF. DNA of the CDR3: TGCAGCGTTGCGGGCCCTGATACAGGGTTGGGAGATACGCAGTATTTT.

This CDR3 reads CASSLGDGNTIYF. In DNA, the CDR3 is TGTGCCAGCAGCTTAGGAGATGGAAACACCATATATTTT. The V call is TRBV5-4, the J call TRBJ1-3; D not certain. CDR1 and CDR2 (germline): SGHNT, YYREEE (reference sequence). The CDR3 spans 13 residues. Trimming pared 2 bases from V and 3 bases from J, leaving 6 bases between.

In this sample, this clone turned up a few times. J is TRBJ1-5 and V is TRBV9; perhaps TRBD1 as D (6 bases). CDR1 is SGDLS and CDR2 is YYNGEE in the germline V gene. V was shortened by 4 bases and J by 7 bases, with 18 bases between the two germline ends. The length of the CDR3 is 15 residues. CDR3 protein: CASSSGVFGFQPQHF. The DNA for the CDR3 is TGTGCCAGCAGCTCAGGGGTCTTTGGATTCCAGCCCCAGCATTTT.